These 10 T cell receptor beta chains share one sample of origin, sequenced in a study of T cell repertoires in cytomegalovirus infection. TCRdb passed the reads through MiXCR, listing each CDR3 protein once. The sample yields 490,000 or so distinct CDR3 sequences, roughly 12% seen once. The sequenced material came from PBMCs. These receptors were collected from a human donor in good health (CMV status not recorded). Some clones in this sample may be carry-over from other donors' samples.

This clonotype was recorded at least ten times. The V call is TRBV20-1, the J call TRBJ1-1; 7 bases are a match to TRBD1. The CDR3 spans 15 residues. V lost 8 bases, J lost 1 base, and 13 bases stayed unmatched. Germline V gene sequence: CDR1 DFQATT, CDR2 SNEGSKA (reference sequence). The CDR3 is CSPWGFDRANTEAFF. CDR3 DNA: TGCAGTCCCTGGGGTTTTGACAGGGCGAACACTGAAGCTTTCTTT.

This clonotype was recorded at least ten times. The gene calls are TRBV7-8 and TRBJ2-2; TRBD1 or TRBD2 may be the D gene (6 bases each). The CDR3 is 16 residues long. V was shortened by 2 bases and J by 3 bases, with 13 bases between the two germline ends. Germline V lookup: CDR1 SGHVS, CDR2 FQNEAQ. In nucleotides, the CDR3 is TGTGCCAGCAGCTTAACCTCGGGGGCCTACACCGGGGAGCTGTTTTTT. Residues: CASSLTSGAYTGELFF.

The CDR3 loop reads CASSLSGQQAFF. The CDR3, as DNA: TGTGCCAGCAGTTTATCGGGACAGCAAGCTTTCTTT. The chain is built from TRBV27 and TRBJ1-1; 7 nucleotides line up with TRBD1. J was trimmed by 9 bases and V by 0 bases; bases with no gene match: 1. Germline CDR1 reads MNHEY; CDR2 reads SMNVEV (reference sequence). The CDR3 sequence is 12 residues long.

There are a few counts of this clonotype. The gene calls are TRBV13 and TRBJ2-5; TRBD2 aligns across 9 bases. CDR3 length: 15 amino acids. Trimming removed 0 bases from V and 5 bases from J; junction bases left unmatched: 4. Looked up from germline, CDR1 is PRHDT and CDR2 is FYEKMQ (reference sequence). CDR3 amino acids: CASSLGSGGGETQYF. In DNA, the CDR3 is TGTGCCAGCAGCTTAGGTAGCGGGGGCGGGGAGACCCAGTACTTC.

V usage is TRBV7-6 and J usage is TRBJ2-5; maybe TRBD2 (7 bases). V gave up 6 bases and J gave up 5 bases, with 19 bases separating them. The germline V gene encodes CDR1 SGHVS and CDR2 FNYEAQ. The length of the CDR3 is 15 residues. The CDR3 DNA reads as TGTGCCAGCAGTCCCTCTCGGGGGGCGTGGGAGACCCAGTACTTC. It specifies CASSPSRGAWETQYF.

The V gene is TRBV13, the J gene TRBJ2-1, with 9 bases fitting TRBD2. Germline loops: CDR1 PRHDT, CDR2 FYEKMQ (reference sequence). The CDR3 has 15 amino acids. Unmatched junction bases numbered 4, after V lost 2 bases and J lost 5 bases. In nucleotides, the CDR3 is TGTGCCAGCAGCTTAAGGACTAGCGCGCACAATGAGCAGTTCTTC. It is translated as CASSLRTSAHNEQFF.

Many counts were recorded for this clonotype. The chain employs TRBV28 and TRBJ2-1; a possible D gene is TRBD2 (5 bases). V was clipped by 3 bases and J by 12 bases, with 9 bases between them. Germline values: CDR1 MDHEN, CDR2 SYDVKM. The CDR3 spans 11 residues. The CDR3 loop reads CASSFGRGQFF. The DNA of the CDR3 is TGTGCCAGCAGTTTCGGTCGGGGGCAGTTCTTC.

The sample holds many counts of this clonotype. The V and J genes are TRBV7-2 and TRBJ2-7; D unclear. Looked up from germline, CDR1 is SGHTA and CDR2 is FQGNSA. The V end lost 1 base, the J end lost 5 bases, and 6 bases lay between the germline ends. CDR3 length equals 12 residues. CDR3 sequence reads: CASSLVFHEQYF. The CDR3 nucleotides read TGTGCCAGCAGCTTAGTGTTCCACGAGCAGTACTTC.

The table lists this clonotype with many counts. The rearrangement uses TRBV7-3 and TRBJ2-1; D gene uncertain. Trimming removed 2 bases from V and 4 bases from J, with 6 bases in between. Germline loops: CDR1 SGHTA, CDR2 FQGTGA. CDR3 size: 13 residues. CDR3 amino acids: CASSLQEYNEQFF. In DNA form, the CDR3 reads TGTGCCAGCAGCTTACAGGAGTACAATGAGCAGTTCTTC.

This clonotype was observed at least ten times. This rearrangement joins TRBV11-3 to TRBJ2-1; TRBD2 matches 10 bases. Unmatched junction bases numbered 7, after V lost 5 bases and J lost 6 bases. The CDR3 contains 15 residues. The germline V gene has CDR1 SGHNT and CDR2 YENEEA. The CDR3 loop is CASSVTSGVVNEQFF. CDR3 DNA sequence: TGTGCCAGCAGCGTCACTAGCGGGGTCGTCAATGAGCAGTTCTTC. The complete variable domain, with remaining parts taken from reference TRBV11-3 and TRBJ2-1, reads EAGVVQSPRYKIIEKKQPVAFWCNPISGHNTLYWYLQNLGQGPELLIRYENEEAVDDSQLPKDRFSAERLKGVDSTLKIQPAELGDSAVYLCASSVTSGVVNEQFFGPGTRLTVL.